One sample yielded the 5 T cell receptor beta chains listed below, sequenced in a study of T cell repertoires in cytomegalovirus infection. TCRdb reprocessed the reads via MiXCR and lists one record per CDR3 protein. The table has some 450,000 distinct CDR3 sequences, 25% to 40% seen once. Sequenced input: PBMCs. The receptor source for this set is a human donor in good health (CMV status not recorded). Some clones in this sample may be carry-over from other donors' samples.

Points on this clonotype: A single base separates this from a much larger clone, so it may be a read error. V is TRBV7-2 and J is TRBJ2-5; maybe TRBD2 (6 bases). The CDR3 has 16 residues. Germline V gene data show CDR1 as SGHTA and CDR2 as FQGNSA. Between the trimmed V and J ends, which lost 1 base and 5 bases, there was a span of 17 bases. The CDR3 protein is CASSLGRVRRHETQYF. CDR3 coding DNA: TGTGCCAGCAGCTTAGGGAGGGTAAGAAGGCACGAGACCCAGTACTTC.

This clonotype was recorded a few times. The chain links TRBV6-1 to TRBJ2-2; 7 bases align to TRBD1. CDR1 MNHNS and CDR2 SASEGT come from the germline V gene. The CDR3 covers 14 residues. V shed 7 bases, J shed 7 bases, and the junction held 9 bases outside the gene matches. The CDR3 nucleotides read TGTGCCAGCACCGTCCGGACAGGTAGCGGGGAGCTGTTTTTT. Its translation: CASTVRTGSGELFF.

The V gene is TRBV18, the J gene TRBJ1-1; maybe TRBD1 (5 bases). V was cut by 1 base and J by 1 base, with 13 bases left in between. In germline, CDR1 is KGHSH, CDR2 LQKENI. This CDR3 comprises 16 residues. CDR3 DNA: TGTGCCAGCTCACCACGGCAGGGAGGTTGGAACACTGAAGCTTTCTTT. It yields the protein CASSPRQGGWNTEAFF. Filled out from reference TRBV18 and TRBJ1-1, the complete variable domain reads NAGVMQNPRHLVRRRGQEARLRCSPMKGHSHVYWYRQLPEEGLKFMVYLQKENIIDESGMPKERFSAEFPKEGPSILRIQQVVRGDSAAYFCASSPRQGGWNTEAFFGQGTRLTVV.

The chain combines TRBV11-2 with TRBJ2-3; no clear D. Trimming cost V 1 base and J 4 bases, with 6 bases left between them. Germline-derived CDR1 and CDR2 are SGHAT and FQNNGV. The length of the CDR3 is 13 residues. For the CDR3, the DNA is TGTGCCAGCAGCTTAGGGGTTGCAGATACGCAGTATTTT. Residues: CASSLGVADTQYF.

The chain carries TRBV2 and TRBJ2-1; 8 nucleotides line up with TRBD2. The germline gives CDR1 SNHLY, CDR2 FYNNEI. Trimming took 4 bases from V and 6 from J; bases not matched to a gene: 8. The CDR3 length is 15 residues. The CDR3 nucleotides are TGTGCCAGCAGTGGGTCCGGGGGGGCGGTCAATGAGCAGTTCTTC. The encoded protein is CASSGSGGAVNEQFF.